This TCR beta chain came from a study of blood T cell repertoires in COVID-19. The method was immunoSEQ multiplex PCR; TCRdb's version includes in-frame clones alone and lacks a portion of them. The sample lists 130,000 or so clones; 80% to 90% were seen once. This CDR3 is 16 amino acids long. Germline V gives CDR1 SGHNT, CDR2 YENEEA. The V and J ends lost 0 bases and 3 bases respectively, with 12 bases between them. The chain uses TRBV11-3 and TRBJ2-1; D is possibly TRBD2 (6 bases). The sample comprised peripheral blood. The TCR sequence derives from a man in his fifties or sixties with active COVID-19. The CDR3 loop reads CASSLDAGSYYNEQFF. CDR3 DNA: TGTGCCAGCAGCTTAGACGCCGGGAGTTACTACAATGAGCAGTTCTTC.